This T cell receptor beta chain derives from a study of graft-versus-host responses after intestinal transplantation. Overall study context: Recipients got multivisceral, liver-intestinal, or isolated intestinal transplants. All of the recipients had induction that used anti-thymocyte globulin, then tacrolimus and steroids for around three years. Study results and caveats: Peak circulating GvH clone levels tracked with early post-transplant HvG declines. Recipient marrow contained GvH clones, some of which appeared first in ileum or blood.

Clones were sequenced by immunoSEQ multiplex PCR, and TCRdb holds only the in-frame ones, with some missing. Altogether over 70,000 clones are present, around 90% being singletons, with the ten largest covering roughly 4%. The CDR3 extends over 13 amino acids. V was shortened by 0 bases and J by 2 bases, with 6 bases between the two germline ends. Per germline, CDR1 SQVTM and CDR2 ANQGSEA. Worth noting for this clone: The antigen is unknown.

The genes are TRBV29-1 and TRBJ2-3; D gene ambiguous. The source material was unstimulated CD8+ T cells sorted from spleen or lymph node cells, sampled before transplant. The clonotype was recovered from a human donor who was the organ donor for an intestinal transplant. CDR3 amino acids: CSVEDQDTDTQYF. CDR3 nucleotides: TGCAGCGTTGAAGATCAGGACACAGATACGCAGTATTTT.